The 17 T cell receptor beta chains listed next were all sequenced from one sample in a study of T cell responses to AZD1222 COVID-19 vaccine. Produced via immunoSEQ multiplex PCR; TCRdb's table is partial and in-frame only. Among tens of thousands of clones listed, 85% to 90% were seen once. The sample was peripheral blood, taken on day 0 of AZD1222 vaccination. These receptor sequences come from an adult in good health.

The chain joins TRBV27 to TRBJ2-4; no reliable D call. Germline values: CDR1 MNHEY, CDR2 SMNVEV (reference sequence). The CDR3 runs 15 residues. V dropped 1 base and J dropped 6 bases, with 13 bases sitting between them. Here the CDR3 reads CASSLFGPTLNIQYF. The DNA for the CDR3 is TGTGCCAGCAGTTTATTTGGCCCTACCCTAAACATTCAGTACTTC.

The chain joins TRBV9 to TRBJ1-6; 7 bases are shared with TRBD1. After removal of 4 bases from V and 6 bases from J, the junction contained 7 bases not matched to a gene. The CDR3 runs to 15 residues. Germline V gene data show CDR1 as SGDLS and CDR2 as YYNGEE. The CDR3 reads CASSLSRDSNSPLHF. The CDR3 nucleotides read TGTGCCAGCAGCCTTTCGCGGGACAGTAATTCACCCCTCCACTTT. The full variable domain, in which reference TRBV9 and TRBJ1-6 provide the parts outside the CDR3, is DSGVTQTPKHLITATGQRVTLRCSPRSGDLSVYWYQQSLDQGLQFLIQYYNGEERAKGNILERFSAQQFPDLHSELNLSSLELGDSALYFCASSLSRDSNSPLHFGNGTRLTVT.

V and J are TRBV6-2 or TRBV6-3 and TRBJ2-2; 13 bases line up with TRBD2. The CDR3 runs 16 residues. V dropped 0 bases and J dropped 5; count of bases not matched to a gene: 0. The germline gives CDR1 MNHEY, CDR2 SVGEGT. This CDR3 reads CASSYSGLAGTGELFF. The DNA for the CDR3 is TGTGCCAGCAGTTACTCGGGACTAGCGGGAACCGGGGAGCTGTTTTTT.

Remarks on this clone: A junction boundary mismatches the germline segment, possibly from a read error. The chain links TRBV7-2 to TRBJ2-4, with 12 bases lining up with TRBD2. This CDR3 is 15 amino acids long. The germline V gene encodes CDR1 SGHTA and CDR2 FQGNSA. Written as DNA, the CDR3 is TGTGCCAGCAGCCTAGCGGGAGGGACCAAAAACATTCAGTACTTC. Translation gives CASSLAGGTKNIQYF. Based on the CDR3 plus reference TRBV7-2 and TRBJ2-4, the full variable domain is GAGVSQSPSNKVTEKGKDVELRCDPISGHTALYWYRQSLGQGLEFLIYFQGNSAPDKSGLPSDRFSAERTGGSVSTLTIQRTQQEDSAVYLCASSLAGGTKNIQYFGAGTRLSVL.

The V and J genes are TRBV5-1 and TRBJ1-5; 11 bases are a match to TRBD1. Germline V gives CDR1 SGHRS, CDR2 YFSETQ. The V segment lost 4 bases and the J segment 6 bases; nucleotides outside the gene matches: 6. The CDR3 is 15 amino acids. CDR3 in amino acids: CASSVGQGGSQPQHF. CDR3 nucleotides: TGCGCCAGCAGCGTGGGACAGGGGGGAAGTCAGCCCCAGCATTTT.

The chain uses TRBV27 and TRBJ1-2; 7 positions match TRBD1. The trim removed 10 bases at V and 4 bases at J, leaving 9 bases unmatched. The CDR3 has 13 amino acids. The germline CDR1 and CDR2 sequences are MNHEY and SMNVEV (reference sequence). CDR3 region: CATGTEGSYGYTF. The CDR3 bases are TGTGCCACCGGGACAGAAGGTAGCTATGGCTACACCTTC.

The rearrangement uses TRBV5-1 and TRBJ2-1, with 9 bases that match TRBD2. Germline V gene data show CDR1 as SGHRS and CDR2 as YFSETQ. Unmatched junction bases numbered 12, after V lost 4 bases and J lost 13 bases. The CDR3 spans 14 residues. The CDR3: CASSQSGGPIEQFF. The CDR3 bases are TGCGCCAGCAGCCAAAGCGGGGGGCCGATCGAACAGTTCTTC.

This chain links TRBV5-4 with TRBJ2-7, with 10 bases fitting TRBD1. The CDR3 contains 14 residues. The trim removed 1 base at V and 6 bases at J, leaving 4 bases unmatched. Germline loops: CDR1 SGHNT, CDR2 YYREEE (reference sequence). The DNA of the CDR3 is TGTGCCAGCAGCTTGTGGGACAGGGGAAGCGAGCAGTACTTC. As protein: CASSLWDRGSEQYF.

The J gene is TRBJ2-1, the V gene TRBV2; D ambiguous. The V end was cut by 7 bases, the J end by 2 bases, with 9 bases between. CDR3 size: 13 residues. Looked up from germline, CDR1 is SNHLY and CDR2 is FYNNEI. CDR3 nucleotides: TGTGCCAGCATTCGAGAAACCTACAATGAGCAGTTCTTC. It yields the protein CASIRETYNEQFF.

The rearrangement joins TRBV25-1 to TRBJ2-7, with D possibly called TRBD1 or TRBD2 (5 bases each). Germline CDR1 and CDR2: MGHDK and SYGVNS. V was shortened by 7 bases and J by 3 bases, with 16 bases between the two germline ends. This CDR3 comprises 14 residues. CDR3 sequence (DNA): TGTGCCAGCACCGGGGCGGTAGGGTACTACGAGCAGTACTTC. It is translated as CASTGAVGYYEQYF.

In its sample, this clone was seen once. This rearrangement joins TRBV4-2 to TRBJ2-7, with TRBD2 identical over 7 bases. There are 14 residues in the CDR3. Germline assignment: CDR1 LGHNA and CDR2 YNFKEQ. Trimming cost V 4 bases and J 5 bases; bases outside gene matches: 8. CDR3 sequence (DNA): TGTGCCAGCAGCCTACGTCGGCGGGAGAACGAGCAGTACTTC. Its protein is CASSLRRRENEQYF.

This clone appeared a single time. The J gene is TRBJ1-6, the V gene TRBV4-1; no clear D. V was cut by 4 bases and J by 12 bases, with 13 bases left in between. The CDR3 loop spans 13 amino acids. In germline, CDR1 is MGHRA, CDR2 YSYEKL. The chain's CDR3 is CASSLLLMEPLHF. In DNA, the CDR3 is TGCGCCAGCAGCCTCCTCTTGATGGAACCCCTCCACTTT.

The chain uses TRBV19 and TRBJ2-1, with unresolved D. The length of the CDR3 is 11 residues. From germline, CDR1 is LNHDA and CDR2 SQIVND (reference sequence). Trimming cost V 3 bases and J 5 bases, with 2 bases left between them. The CDR3 sequence: CASSINNEQFF. The DNA for the CDR3 is TGTGCCAGTAGTATTAACAATGAGCAGTTCTTC.

The chain has TRBV7-2 and TRBJ1-2; 11 nucleotides align to TRBD1. The germline gives CDR1 SGHTA, CDR2 FQGNSA. The CDR3 extends over 15 amino acids. V shed 5 bases and J 8 bases; nucleotides not matched to a gene: 10. The CDR3, as DNA: TGTGCCAGCAGCCCGGACAGGGGGCAGTCACGGGGCTACACCTTC. It translates to CASSPDRGQSRGYTF.

The rearrangement joins TRBV27 to TRBJ1-1; 11 nucleotides agree with TRBD1. This CDR3 has 16 amino acids. The V gene end was trimmed by 6 bases and the J gene end by 4 bases; junction bases not matched to a gene: 10. Germline values: CDR1 MNHEY, CDR2 SMNVEV (reference sequence). The CDR3, as DNA: TGTGCCAGCAGCAGGAGGGTGGACAGGGGGCTCACTGAAGCTTTCTTT. Residues: CASSRRVDRGLTEAFF.

The chain has TRBV10-3 and TRBJ2-3; D may be TRBD1 or TRBD2 (6 bases each). The V end lost 3 bases, the J end lost 5 bases, and 15 bases lay between the germline ends. The CDR3 is 15 residues long. The germline CDR1 and CDR2 sequences are ENHRY and SYGVKD. The CDR3 DNA sequence: TGTGCCATCAGTGAACGAGGGGGAGGTGGAGATACGCAGTATTTT. Its translation: CAISERGGGGDTQYF.

The chain is built from TRBV19 and TRBJ1-6; D remains ambiguous. Per the germline V gene, CDR1 is LNHDA and CDR2 is SQIVND (reference sequence). Deletions cut 6 bases from V and 7 bases from J, with 10 bases between. This CDR3 region has 13 residues. CDR3 bases: TGTGCCAGTAGAGAGCCAAGCAATTCACCCCTCCACTTT. It is translated as CASREPSNSPLHF.